This entry lists 10 T cell receptor beta chains sequenced from one sample in a study of T cells after yellow fever vaccination. Via MiXCR, TCRdb re-called the 5' RACE reads, giving one row per CDR3 protein. The table lists some 110,000 distinct CDR3 sequences, 7% to 8.5% of them singletons. The sample consisted of CD8+ T cells sorted from PBMCs, taken 45 days after the yellow fever booster vaccination. These receptors originate from a man younger than 40 who received the YFV17D yellow fever vaccine.

Concerning this clonotype itself: A much larger clone lies a single base off, so this may be a read error. The V call is TRBV7-8, the J call TRBJ2-7; TRBD2 agrees at 8 bases. The CDR3 runs to 17 residues. The V segment lost 1 base and the J segment 0 bases; nucleotides outside the gene matches: 8. In germline, CDR1 is SGHVS, CDR2 FQNEAQ. This CDR3 is CASSLVGTAGGSYEQYF. As DNA, the CDR3 is TGTGCCAGCAGCTTAGTGGGTACCGCGGGGGGCTCCTACGAGCAGTACTTC.

This rearrangement joins TRBV29-1 to TRBJ1-2; D is unresolved. Germline CDR1 SQVTM, CDR2 ANQGSEA. The CDR3 covers 16 residues. V was clipped by 4 bases and J by 0 bases, with 18 bases between them. The CDR3 sequence is CSVVETLGGANYGYTF. The CDR3 DNA reads as TGCAGCGTTGTGGAGACCCTTGGAGGTGCTAACTATGGCTACACCTTC.

The table lists this clonotype with many counts. This chain joins TRBV15 and TRBJ2-3, with TRBD2 identical over 7 bases. The CDR3 loop spans 13 amino acids. CDR1 and CDR2 (germline): LNHNV, YYDKDF (reference sequence). Unmatched junction bases numbered 2, after V lost 5 bases and J lost 3 bases. The CDR3 loop reads CATSYSGTDTQYF. Written as DNA, the CDR3 is TGTGCCACCAGCTATAGCGGGACAGATACGCAGTATTTT.

There are many counts of this clonotype. This chain links TRBV4-3 with TRBJ2-5; D not resolved. The germline V gene has CDR1 LGHNA and CDR2 YSLEER. This CDR3 comprises 15 residues. V lost 0 bases and J 5 bases, leaving 13 bases between the germline ends. This CDR3 is CASSQDKNPRETQYF. Written as DNA, the CDR3 is TGCGCCAGCAGCCAAGATAAGAACCCCCGGGAGACCCAGTACTTC.

This chain links TRBV14 with TRBJ2-1; D is uncertain. The germline V and J ends were trimmed by 9 bases and 7 bases, with 10 bases remaining between them. Germline V gene sequence: CDR1 SGHDN, CDR2 FVKESK. The CDR3 is 11 amino acids. CDR3 residues: CASPLWNEQFF. DNA of the CDR3: TGTGCCAGTCCTCTTTGGAATGAGCAGTTCTTC. Full variable domain (remainder filled in from reference TRBV14 and TRBJ2-1): EAGVTQFPSHSVIEKGQTVTLRCDPISGHDNLYWYRRVMGKEIKFLLHFVKESKQDESGMPNNRFLAERTGGTYSTLKVQPAELEDSGVYFCASPLWNEQFFGPGTRLTVL.

The sample holds many counts of this clonotype. The chain is built from TRBV12-3 or TRBV12-4 and TRBJ2-2; TRBD2 matches at 9 bases. V lost 5 bases to trimming and J lost 1 base; unmatched junction nucleotides: 2. CDR3 size: 15 residues. The CDR3 reads CASSRTSVNTGELFF. CDR3 in DNA: TGTGCCAGCAGTCGGACTAGCGTGAACACCGGGGAGCTGTTTTTT.

This clonotype showed up many times. CDR3 protein: CASRGSETSYNEQFF. The CDR3 bases are TGTGCCAGCAGAGGCTCGGAAACCTCCTACAATGAGCAGTTCTTC. The V call is TRBV12-3 or TRBV12-4, the J call TRBJ2-1; D call uncertain. The ends were cut back, 6 bases at V and 0 bases at J, with 12 bases in the middle. The CDR3 is 15 amino acids.

This clonotype was seen only a few times. The chain couples TRBV5-4 to TRBJ2-6, with 10 positions matching TRBD1. Germline CDR1 SGHNT, CDR2 YYREEE (reference sequence). The CDR3 is 19 residues long. V dropped 1 base and J dropped 0; count of bases not matched to a gene: 7. The CDR3 here is CASSLPLTGGPSGANVLTF. The CDR3 DNA is TGTGCCAGCAGCTTGCCTTTGACAGGGGGCCCCTCTGGGGCCAACGTCCTGACTTTC.

This clonotype was counted at least ten times. CDR3 residues: CASSYIFLAYEQYF. The CDR3 nucleotides read TGTGCCAGCAGTTATATTTTCTTAGCCTACGAGCAGTACTTC. This chain joins TRBV6-2 or TRBV6-3 and TRBJ2-7; no firm D call. Trimming took off 3 bases at V and 2 bases at J, with 11 bases between the two ends. The CDR3 length is 14 residues. Germline V gives CDR1 MNHEY, CDR2 SVGEGT.

This clonotype has just a few counts. The chain links TRBV18 to TRBJ2-2, with D tentatively TRBD2 (5 bases). Trimming removed 4 bases from V and 5 bases from J, with 11 bases in between. Germline V gene data show CDR1 as KGHSH and CDR2 as LQKENI. This CDR3 is 14 amino acids long. CDR3 loop: CASSLDSTTGELFF. The DNA for the CDR3 is TGTGCCAGCTCACTGGACTCCACGACCGGGGAGCTGTTTTTT.